The 30 T cell receptor beta chains below were found in one sample sequenced in a study of shared T cell receptors in the human thymus. The data were produced by immunoSEQ multiplex PCR, yet TCRdb's version contains in-frame clones alone and is incomplete. The repertoire holds 700,000 or so clones, with around 85% as singletons. Another study also made use of these data, one on human thymus T cells.

Sequenced input: thymocytes. The source is a girl under three years old with a congenital heart defect.

The chain recombines TRBV19 with TRBJ2-6; possible D gene TRBD2, 6 bases. V was clipped by 2 bases and J by 0 bases, with 11 bases between them. Germline V gives CDR1 LNHDA, CDR2 SQIVND (reference sequence). The length of the CDR3 is 17 residues. The CDR3 is CASSITAGSSGANVLTF. The CDR3 DNA sequence: TGTGCCAGTAGTATAACGGCGGGGAGCTCTGGGGCCAACGTCCTGACTTTC.

The chain recombines TRBV6-6 with TRBJ1-3; maybe TRBD1 (5 bases). V shed 7 bases and J shed 4 bases, with 11 bases lying between them. The CDR3 totals 13 residues. Germline V gene sequence: CDR1 MNHNY, CDR2 SVGAGI (reference sequence). The CDR3 here is CASTGWTGNTIYF. The CDR3 nucleotides read TGTGCCAGCACCGGATGGACAGGAAACACCATATATTTT.

The chain has TRBV28 and TRBJ1-2, with D maybe TRBD1 (5 bases). The V gene lost 1 base and the J gene lost 3 bases, with 12 bases spanning the gap. CDR1 and CDR2 (germline): MDHEN, SYDVKM. The CDR3 loop spans 15 amino acids. CDR3 sequence: CASSLFGGRDYGYTF. CDR3 DNA sequence: TGTGCCAGCAGTTTATTTGGGGGGAGAGACTATGGCTACACCTTC.

The J gene is TRBJ1-1, the V gene TRBV29-1; 8 bases agree with TRBD1. The junction had 8 bases not matched to a gene; V was cut back by 5 bases and J by 0 bases. The germline V gene encodes CDR1 SQVTM and CDR2 ANQGSEA. The CDR3 is 15 residues long. Written as DNA, the CDR3 is TGCAGCGTTTCAGAAGGACAGGGCTTGAACACTGAAGCTTTCTTT. Its translation is CSVSEGQGLNTEAFF.

The chain combines TRBV5-8 with TRBJ2-5, with 8 bases lining up with TRBD1. Germline trimming cut 2 bases from V and 5 bases from J; bases unmatched to any gene: 11. This CDR3 spans 16 amino acids. CDR1 and CDR2 (germline): SGHTS, YDEGEE. CDR3 sequence: CASSFTRQGLKETQYF. CDR3 sequence (DNA): TGTGCCAGCAGCTTCACCCGACAGGGGCTGAAGGAGACCCAGTACTTC. Based on the CDR3 plus reference TRBV5-8 and TRBJ2-5, the full variable domain is EAGVTQSPTHLIKTRGQQATLRCSPISGHTSVYWYQQALGLGLQFLLWYDEGEERNRGNFPPRFSGRQFPNYSSELNVNALELEDSALYLCASSFTRQGLKETQYFGPGTRLLVL.

V is TRBV6-4 and J is TRBJ1-1, with D unclear. Germline V lookup: CDR1 MRHNA, CDR2 SNTAGT. This CDR3 has 13 amino acids. V gave up 2 bases and J gave up 1 base, with 5 bases separating them. The CDR3 region has the DNA TGTGCCAGCAGTGACCGACAGAACACTGAAGCTTTCTTT. Translation gives CASSDRQNTEAFF.

V is TRBV11-2 and J is TRBJ1-2; the D is unclear. V shed 6 bases and J shed 0 bases, with 14 bases lying between them. The germline V gene encodes CDR1 SGHAT and CDR2 FQNNGV. This CDR3 has 15 amino acids. CDR3 loop: CASRLRDSANYGYTF. CDR3 sequence (DNA): TGTGCCAGCAGACTAAGAGACTCAGCTAACTATGGCTACACCTTC.

This chain connects TRBV6-6 to TRBJ1-2; possible D gene TRBD1, 6 bases. CDR1 and CDR2 from the germline V gene are MNHNY and SVGAGI (reference sequence). The ends were cut back, 1 base at V and 4 bases at J, with 16 bases in the middle. The CDR3 is 16 amino acids. CDR3 in amino acids: CASSYWTEMKGYGYTF. The CDR3 DNA is TGTGCCAGCAGTTACTGGACAGAAATGAAGGGCTATGGCTACACCTTC.

The chain is built from TRBV13 and TRBJ2-5; 12 bases line up with TRBD2. The V gene end was trimmed by 3 bases and the J gene end by 6 bases; junction bases not matched to a gene: 14. Germline V gene data show CDR1 as PRHDT and CDR2 as FYEKMQ (reference sequence). The CDR3 is 18 amino acids. The CDR3 bases are TGTGCCAGCAGCTTCCCTAACTCTAGCGGGGGGGCCTGTCAGACCCAGTACTTC. As protein: CASSFPNSSGGACQTQYF.

The V call is TRBV19, the J call TRBJ2-5, with TRBD2 as a possible D gene (7 bases). The CDR3 loop spans 19 amino acids. Germline V gives CDR1 LNHDA, CDR2 SQIVND (reference sequence). Trimming took 4 bases from V and 1 from J, leaving 25 bases between them. The CDR3 sequence is CASSTPPGRGAGAQETQYF. The CDR3 DNA follows: TGTGCCAGTAGTACCCCACCGGGCAGGGGTGCGGGGGCCCAAGAGACCCAGTACTTC.

This clone was recorded once. J is TRBJ1-2 and V is TRBV6-5, with 12 positions matching TRBD1. The CDR3 has 14 amino acids. From germline, CDR1 is MNHEY and CDR2 SVGAGI. V lost 6 bases to trimming and J lost 7 bases; unmatched junction nucleotides: 6. CDR3 bases: TGTGCCAGCAGCCCCCCGGGACAGGGGGCTGGCTACACCTTC. Protein sequence: CASSPPGQGAGYTF.

The rearrangement uses TRBV4-1 and TRBJ2-7; 8 bases match TRBD1. Germline loops: CDR1 MGHRA, CDR2 YSYEKL. The ends lost 4 bases at V and 0 bases at J; junction bases unmatched: 8. The CDR3 runs to 16 residues. CDR3 DNA sequence: TGCGCCAGCAGCCGGCCCCAGGGGGCTAGCTCCTACGAGCAGTACTTC. It specifies CASSRPQGASSYEQYF.

The V call is TRBV4-3, the J call TRBJ1-2, with D maybe TRBD1 (5 bases). The CDR3 is 15 amino acids. Germline V gene sequence: CDR1 LGHNA, CDR2 YSLEER. The V end was cut by 1 base, the J end by 7 bases, with 16 bases between. This chain's CDR3 is CASSQGPSGYGGYTF. The DNA for the CDR3 is TGCGCCAGCAGCCAAGGTCCCTCAGGGTATGGTGGCTACACCTTC.

The chain has TRBV9 and TRBJ1-1; no reliable D call. This CDR3 is built from 13 residues. The V gene lost 0 bases and the J gene lost 11 bases, with 14 bases spanning the gap. Germline CDR1 and CDR2: SGDLS and YYNGEE. As DNA, the CDR3 is TGTGCCAGCAGCGTAGGTGGTCTAAGCGGGGCTTTCTTT. Translating gives CASSVGGLSGAFF.

This clone was counted only a few times. This chain joins TRBV4-3 and TRBJ2-1, with 9 nucleotides matching TRBD1. Germline V lookup: CDR1 LGHNA, CDR2 YSLEER. This CDR3 contains 17 residues. The J segment lost 5 bases and the V segment lost 0 bases, leaving 8 bases of the junction unmatched. The CDR3 nucleotides read TGCGCCAGCAGCCAAGAAGAGGGGGACAGGGTCGACAATGAGCAGTTCTTC. The encoded protein is CASSQEEGDRVDNEQFF.

This clone has only a few counts. The chain is built from TRBV15 and TRBJ1-1; 12 bases fit TRBD1. Germline V gives CDR1 LNHNV, CDR2 YYDKDF (reference sequence). V was clipped by 5 bases and J by 4 bases; unmatched bases: 14. The CDR3 extends over 18 amino acids. Written as DNA, the CDR3 is TGTGCCACCAGCTCTCAGCACCGGGACAGGGGGCGCGGCACTGAAGCTTTCTTT. Protein product: CATSSQHRDRGRGTEAFF.

This chain uses TRBV25-1 with TRBJ2-1, with 8 bases matching TRBD1. This CDR3 is 16 amino acids long. Looked up from germline, CDR1 is MGHDK and CDR2 is SYGVNS. The trim removed 4 bases at V and 7 bases at J, leaving 12 bases unmatched. In DNA form, the CDR3 reads TGTGCCAGCAGTGGGATGGACAGGGCGAAGGAAAATGAGCAGTTCTTC. Encoded protein: CASSGMDRAKENEQFF.

The V call is TRBV6-5, the J call TRBJ1-5, with D possibly matching TRBD1 (5 bases). CDR1 and CDR2 from the germline V gene are MNHEY and SVGAGI. CDR3 length: 13 amino acids. V lost 7 bases, J lost 4 bases, and 11 bases lay in between. The CDR3 bases are TGTGCCAGCAACCAGGGAATTAATCAGCCCCAGCATTTT. This codes for CASNQGINQPQHF.

The V call is TRBV7-9, the J call TRBJ1-4, with 11 bases that match TRBD1. Germline V gene sequence: CDR1 SEHNR, CDR2 FQNEAQ (reference sequence). V trimming: 7 bases; J trimming: 14 bases; junction bases outside the gene matches: 12. The CDR3 extends over 14 amino acids. The CDR3 DNA follows: TGTGCCAGCACCCCGGGACAGGGGGATGAATGGCTGTTTTTT. Translated: CASTPGQGDEWLFF.

V usage is TRBV27 and J usage is TRBJ2-7; the D gene is possibly TRBD1 (6 bases). V lost 8 bases, J lost 2 bases, and 19 bases lay in between. This CDR3 is built from 15 residues. Per the germline V gene, CDR1 is MNHEY and CDR2 is SMNVEV (reference sequence). The CDR3 region is CASPTGPVGPYEQYF. CDR3 nucleotides: TGTGCCAGCCCGACAGGTCCTGTTGGGCCCTACGAGCAGTACTTC.

V and J are TRBV11-2 and TRBJ1-1, with 7 bases lining up with TRBD1. Germline CDR1 reads SGHAT; CDR2 reads FQNNGV. Germline trimming cut 4 bases from V and 6 bases from J; bases unmatched to any gene: 8. This CDR3 is 14 amino acids long. The CDR3 DNA reads as TGTGCCAGCAGCTCGACGACAGGGTCACCTGAAGCTTTCTTT. This codes for CASSSTTGSPEAFF.

This clone was seen only a few times. The chain couples TRBV6-1 to TRBJ2-1; D unresolved. The V end was cut by 2 bases, the J end by 0 bases, with 14 bases between. Germline CDR1 MNHNS, CDR2 SASEGT. This CDR3 region has 17 residues. In nucleotides, the CDR3 is TGTGCCAGCAGTGAACCAACGTCCCCGAGCTCCTACAATGAGCAGTTCTTC. Amino acids: CASSEPTSPSSYNEQFF.

The V gene is TRBV19, the J gene TRBJ1-1; D is unresolved. Trimming removed 6 bases at V and 7 bases at J, with 15 bases between. Per the germline V gene, CDR1 is LNHDA and CDR2 is SQIVND (reference sequence). This CDR3 region has 13 residues. CDR3 nucleotide sequence: TGTGCCAGTAGCCTCTTAAGCGGGGATGAAGCTTTCTTT. Translated, it gives CASSLLSGDEAFF.

The chain links TRBV6-4 to TRBJ2-6; the D gene is possibly TRBD2 (6 bases). The CDR3 spans 16 residues. V was shortened by 3 bases and J by 2 bases, with 11 bases between the two germline ends. CDR1 and CDR2 from the germline V gene are MRHNA and SNTAGT. DNA for the CDR3: TGTGCCAGCAGTGAGACTGGAGGGGCTGGGGCCAACGTCCTGACTTTC. Protein sequence: CASSETGGAGANVLTF.

The V gene is TRBV14, the J gene TRBJ1-1; TRBD1 might be the D (5 bases). CDR1 and CDR2 from the germline V gene are SGHDN and FVKESK. The length of the CDR3 is 18 residues. The germline V and J ends were trimmed by 2 bases and 0 bases, with 19 bases remaining between them. CDR3 in DNA: TGTGCCAGCAGCCAAAGAAAGGCAGGGCGAGGAATGAACACTGAAGCTTTCTTT. Residues: CASSQRKAGRGMNTEAFF.

This clone was picked up a small number of times. The J gene is TRBJ2-7, the V gene TRBV2; 10 nucleotides line up with TRBD1. Germline CDR1 SNHLY, CDR2 FYNNEI. The ends lost 1 base at V and 1 base at J; junction bases unmatched: 10. The CDR3 extends over 18 amino acids. The CDR3 spells CASSEVKDRGTISYEQYF. CDR3 in DNA: TGTGCCAGCAGTGAAGTGAAGGACAGGGGGACGATTTCCTACGAGCAGTACTTC.

This rearrangement joins TRBV6-5 to TRBJ1-5; D is ambiguous. Germline V CDR1 and CDR2: MNHEY, SVGAGI. Trimming cost V 2 bases and J 1 base, with 3 bases left between them. The CDR3 length is 13 residues. Here the CDR3 reads CASSYESNQPQHF. The CDR3, as DNA: TGTGCCAGCAGTTACGAGAGCAATCAGCCCCAGCATTTT.

The chain carries TRBV2 and TRBJ2-6; 9 nucleotides align to TRBD1. Germline-derived CDR1 and CDR2 are SNHLY and FYNNEI. CDR3 length: 15 residues. V shed 8 bases, J shed 4 bases, and the junction held 6 bases outside the gene matches. CDR3 sequence reads: CASGTGYPGANVLTF. In DNA form, the CDR3 reads TGTGCCAGCGGGACAGGGTATCCGGGGGCCAACGTCCTGACTTTC. Filled out from reference TRBV2 and TRBJ2-6, the complete variable domain reads EPEVTQTPSHQVTQMGQEVILRCVPISNHLYFYWYRQILGQKVEFLVSFYNNEISEKSEIFDDQFSVERPDGSNFTLKIRSTKLEDSAMYFCASGTGYPGANVLTFGAGSRLTVL.

This chain links TRBV15 with TRBJ1-6; D may be TRBD1 (6 bases). The CDR3 sequence is 14 residues long. Trimming removed 8 bases from V and 2 bases from J, with 10 bases in between. Germline V gives CDR1 LNHNV, CDR2 YYDKDF (reference sequence). CDR3 in DNA: TGTGCCACCCAGGGGCATCCCTATAATTCACCCCTCCACTTT. Its translation is CATQGHPYNSPLHF.

The rearrangement uses TRBV5-1 and TRBJ2-4; D possibly corresponds to TRBD2 (5 bases). V was trimmed by 0 bases and J by 3 bases, leaving 16 bases between them. CDR3 length: 17 amino acids. Germline assignment: CDR1 SGHRS and CDR2 YFSETQ. CDR3 sequence: CASSLGASDSYKNIQYF. The CDR3 coding sequence is TGCGCCAGCAGCTTGGGAGCCTCGGACTCCTACAAAAACATTCAGTACTTC.